The present T cell receptor beta chain was sequenced within a study of blood T cell repertoires in COVID-19. In the study overall: Samples came from the United States, Italy and Spain, spanning acute and convalescent COVID-19. Nucleic acid was either cDNA or gDNA, and it came from T cells, B-cell-depleted T cells, or PBMCs.

As processed by the authors: How many nucleated cells were present was estimated from reference gene primer amplification. The repertoire was sequenced with immunoSEQ multiplex PCR; TCRdb's copy has only in-frame clones and lacks some. The V and J calls and clone size are taken from that table; D and trimming were inferred from the DNA. The sample carries more than 110,000 clones, around 81% recorded once. J lost 9 bases, V lost 0 bases, and 7 bases had no gene match. In germline, CDR1 is SGHRS, CDR2 YFSETQ. The CDR3 is 14 amino acids. Material for sequencing was peripheral blood. This chain joins TRBV5-1 and TRBJ2-7; 9 nucleotides agree with TRBD1. This clonotype was obtained from a human donor in a cohort sampled during active COVID-19. The CDR3, as DNA: TGCGCCAGCAGCTTGGATCGACAGGGGGGCGGGCAGTACTTC. Protein sequence: CASSLDRQGGGQYF.